The rows below give T cell receptor beta chains drawn from one sample of a study of T cell clones after liver transplantation. Assay used: immunoSEQ multiplex PCR; TCRdb lists only in-frame clones, some missing. The table has around 110,000 clones, about nine tenths seen once. The sample consisted of CD4+ T cells from blood, taken 12 months after liver transplant. Every receptor here comes from a human patient who received a liver transplant. Some T cells here may be from the graft donor. Each CDR3 is given with its conserved first and last residue. Fields, in order: V gene, clone size, J gene, D gene, CDR3 DNA, CDR3 protein. A D gene is named only where the DNA matches it firmly. A row's size may be missing; if present it is once, few, many or a size class.

TRBV18	NA	TRBJ1-5	TRBD1	TGTGCCAGCTCACCAGCGGGACAGCAAAACAATCAGCCCCAGCATTTT	CASSPAGQQNNQPQHF
TRBV15	NA	TRBJ1-1	NA	TGTGCCACCAGCAGAGACCCCCTGACCACTAACCCGAACACTGAAGCTTTCTTT	CATSRDPLTTNPNTEAFF
TRBV11-3	NA	TRBJ2-5	TRBD2	TGTGCCAGCAGCACATCCTTTTGGGAATACCAGCGGGAGGATGAGGAGACCCAGTACTTC	CASSTSFWEYQREDEETQYF
TRBV15	NA	TRBJ1-4	NA	TGTGCCACCAGCAGAGGGTCCCCGGGGGGTAATGAAAAACTGTTTTTT	CATSRGSPGGNEKLFF
TRBV5-6	once	TRBJ1-5	NA	TGTGCCAGCAGCTTCGGCAGGAGCAATCAGCCCCAGCATTTT	CASSFGRSNQPQHF
TRBV5-4	NA	TRBJ2-7	TRBD2	TGTGCCAGCAGCCCCGGGGGGGCTAGGTACGAGCAGTACTTC	CASSPGGARYEQYF
TRBV12-2	NA	TRBJ2-5	NA	TGTGCAAGTCGCCCCCGTCATAAGGACGAAAAAGAGACCCAGTACTTC	CASRPRHKDEKETQYF
TRBV28	once	TRBJ2-2	NA	TGTGCCACTCCCCGCGGGAACACCGGGGAGCTGTTTTTT	CATPRGNTGELFF
TRBV5-1	NA	TRBJ2-3	NA	TGCGCCAGCAAGGCGGGAACGGGCACAGATACGCAGTATTTT	CASKAGTGTDTQYF
TRBV9	once	TRBJ1-1	NA	TGTGCCAGCAGCGTAGGCGTTCTGGGAAGCACTGAAGCTTTCTTT	CASSVGVLGSTEAFF
TRBV5-1	few	TRBJ1-5	NA	TGCGCCAGCAGCTTGGCGGGCAATCAGCCCCAGCATTTT	CASSLAGNQPQHF
TRBV7-2	NA	TRBJ1-5	NA	TGTGCCAGCAGCTTAGCGAATAGCAATCAGCCCCAGCATTTT	CASSLANSNQPQHF
TRBV2	NA	TRBJ2-2	TRBD1	TGTGCCAGTTCACAGGGGTACGGGGAGCTGTTTTTT	CASSQGYGELFF
TRBV20-1	NA	TRBJ2-1	NA	TGCAGTGCAAAGAAACGCAATGAGCAGTTCTTC	CSAKKRNEQFF
TRBV6-1	few	TRBJ1-5	NA	TGTGCCAGCAGTCTGGGAGGAGATCAGCCCCAGCATTTT	CASSLGGDQPQHF
TRBV15	NA	TRBJ2-1	NA	TGTGCCACCAGCAGAGATCTCGTCCGATTGAATGAGCAGTTCTTC	CATSRDLVRLNEQFF
TRBV5-1	NA	TRBJ2-2	NA	TGCGCCAGCAGCTTGCTCCCCCCCACGGCGAACACCGGGGAGCTGTTTTTT	CASSLLPPTANTGELFF
TRBV29-1	NA	TRBJ2-3	NA	TGCAGCGTCTTCAGGGAGAGCACAGATACGCAGTATTTT	CSVFRESTDTQYF
TRBV7-2	NA	TRBJ2-7	TRBD2	TGTGCCAGCAGCCTAGCGGCGACCTACGAGCAGTACTTC	CASSLAATYEQYF
TRBV7-3	NA	TRBJ2-5	TRBD2	TGTGCCAGCAGCTTAGCTAGCGGGAGTTTTGAGACCCAGTACTTC	CASSLASGSFETQYF
TRBV27	NA	TRBJ1-4	NA	TGTGCCAGCAGTTTAAGGGGTAATGAAAAACTGTTTTTT	CASSLRGNEKLFF
TRBV9	NA	TRBJ2-7	NA	TGTGCCAGCAGCGTAGGTGTGGGCCACTACGAGCAGTACTTC	CASSVGVGHYEQYF